A single sample is the source of the 13 T cell receptor beta chains below, sequenced in a study of T cell repertoires in cytomegalovirus infection. Each CDR3 protein is one row after TCRdb ran MiXCR on the reads. The sample lists approximately 1,000,000 distinct CDR3 sequences, 31% occurring once. These receptors lack a known antigen. The sample consisted of cultured CD8+ T cells from PBMCs, taken from culture after CMV antigen stimulation. The receptors derive from a human donor in good health (CMV status not recorded). Some clones in this sample may be carry-over from other donors' samples.

The chain links TRBV14 to TRBJ2-7; the match to TRBD1 covers 9 bases. V lost 2 bases to trimming and J lost 1 base; unmatched junction nucleotides: 9. The germline gives CDR1 SGHDN, CDR2 FVKESK. This CDR3 is built from 17 residues. The CDR3 is CASSQHGQGRLSYEQYV. The CDR3 coding sequence is TGTGCCAGCAGCCAACACGGACAGGGGAGGCTTTCCTACGAGCAGTACGTC.

This clonotype was seen a few times. This chain uses TRBV4-1 with TRBJ1-1, with D tentatively TRBD1 (6 bases). The CDR3 has 15 residues. Trimming pared 1 base from V and 3 bases from J, leaving 12 bases between. Germline loops: CDR1 MGHRA, CDR2 YSYEKL. This chain's CDR3 is CASSQGGGRDTEAFF. CDR3 coding DNA: TGCGCCAGCAGCCAAGGAGGGGGACGAGACACTGAAGCTTTCTTT.

This clonotype was counted only a few times. The rearrangement joins TRBV15 to TRBJ2-3; 10 positions match TRBD2. The CDR3 is made up of 17 amino acids. Losses at the gene ends were 3 bases for V and 3 bases for J; bases not matched to a gene: 9. Per germline, CDR1 LNHNV and CDR2 YYDKDF (reference sequence). For the CDR3, the DNA is TGTGCCACCAGCAGTCTAGCGGGGGCCCACCTGACAGATACGCAGTATTTT. Amino acids: CATSSLAGAHLTDTQYF.

The chain employs TRBV19 and TRBJ2-7; D tentatively fits TRBD1 or TRBD2 (5 bases each). V lost 3 bases, J lost 2 bases, and 11 bases lay in between. CDR1 LNHDA and CDR2 SQIVND come from the germline V gene (reference sequence). The CDR3 is 14 residues long. The CDR3 is CASSMGTATYEQYF. CDR3 nucleotide sequence: TGTGCCAGTAGTATGGGGACCGCGACCTACGAGCAGTACTTC.

This rearrangement joins TRBV29-1 to TRBJ1-2; 8 bases agree with TRBD1. This CDR3 is built from 13 residues. J was trimmed by 4 bases and V by 5 bases; bases with no gene match: 6. CDR1 is SQVTM and CDR2 is ANQGSEA in the germline V gene. DNA for the CDR3: TGCAGCGTTCAGGGGGCGCCGGGCTATGGCTACACCTTC. This translates into CSVQGAPGYGYTF. Full variable domain (rest looked up from reference TRBV29-1 and TRBJ1-2): SAVISQKPSRDICQRGTSLTIQCQVDSQVTMMFWYRQQPGQSLTLIATANQGSEATYESGFVIDKFPISRPNLTFSTLTVSNMSPEDSSIYLCSVQGAPGYGYTFGSGTRLTVV.

This clonotype was observed at least ten times. This sequence joins TRBV7-2 and TRBJ1-2; TRBD1 is a possible D gene (5 bases). The germline CDR1 and CDR2 sequences are SGHTA and FQGNSA. V was shortened by 2 bases and J by 4 bases, with 14 bases between the two germline ends. The CDR3 length is 15 residues. The CDR3 here is CASSLPTDSLYGYTF. The CDR3 DNA is TGTGCCAGCAGCTTACCCACCGACAGCCTCTATGGCTACACCTTC.

In this sample, this clonotype turned up once. This chain uses TRBV19 with TRBJ2-1, with D possibly being TRBD2 (5 bases). Germline CDR1 LNHDA, CDR2 SQIVND (reference sequence). Trimming left V 0 bases short and J 0 bases short, with 12 bases between. This CDR3 contains 17 residues. CDR3 sequence reads: CASSIDGRGLSYNEQFF. As DNA, the CDR3 is TGTGCCAGTAGTATAGACGGCAGAGGGCTCTCCTACAATGAGCAGTTCTTC.

The chain carries TRBV28 and TRBJ2-7; 7 bases line up with TRBD2. After removal of 2 bases from V and 3 bases from J, the junction contained 4 bases not matched to a gene. Germline V gene sequence: CDR1 MDHEN, CDR2 SYDVKM. This CDR3 spans 14 amino acids. CDR3 nucleotide sequence: TGTGCCAGCAGTTTAGGGGGGGACCTCTACGAGCAGTACGTC. Encoded protein: CASSLGGDLYEQYV.

This clonotype turned up a few times. The gene calls are TRBV6-1 and TRBJ2-7, with 8 bases that match TRBD2. This CDR3 is built from 15 residues. The germline CDR1 and CDR2 sequences are MNHNS and SASEGT. J gave up 1 base and V 5 bases, and 7 bases lay outside the gene matches. CDR3 nucleotide sequence: TGTGCCAGCAGTTACGTAGCGGGAAGGTCCTACGAGCAGTACTTC. Translation gives CASSYVAGRSYEQYF.

The sample holds a few counts of this clonotype. The genes are TRBV12-5 and TRBJ1-2, with a possible D match to TRBD1 (5 bases). Germline V gene lookup returns CDR1 LGHNT and CDR2 FRNRAP. The CDR3 consists of 16 residues. Trimming pared 1 base from V and 4 bases from J, leaving 16 bases between. CDR3 sequence: CASGLGRSGTPYGYTF. The CDR3 nucleotides are TGTGCTAGTGGTTTGGGGCGGTCCGGGACCCCCTATGGCTACACCTTC.

This clonotype occurred a few times. This chain connects TRBV6-5 to TRBJ2-7, with unresolved D. Germline V gene lookup returns CDR1 MNHEY and CDR2 SVGAGI. Trimming removed 6 bases at V and 1 base at J, with 7 bases between. The CDR3 runs 12 residues. The CDR3 reads CASRGSSYEQYF. CDR3 sequence (DNA): TGTGCCAGCAGGGGTTCGTCCTACGAGCAGTACTTC.

CDR3 protein: CAISFGRVEMGYTF. CDR3 in DNA: TGTGCCATCAGCTTCGGACGGGTGGAAATGGGCTACACCTTC. The rearrangement uses TRBV10-3 and TRBJ1-2; D ambiguous. Trimming took off 6 bases at V and 8 bases at J, with 19 bases between the two ends. Germline CDR1 reads ENHRY; CDR2 reads SYGVKD. The CDR3 length is 14 residues.

V usage is TRBV6-2 or TRBV6-3 and J usage is TRBJ2-7, with D perhaps TRBD1 (6 bases). The V gene lost 5 bases and the J gene lost 2 bases, with 16 bases spanning the gap. The germline V gene encodes CDR1 MNHEY and CDR2 SVGEGT. This CDR3 contains 15 residues. In DNA, the CDR3 is TGTGCCAGCAGTACCCTTAACAGGGTCCCCTACGAGCAGTACGTC. It codes for CASSTLNRVPYEQYV.